This is a list of T cell receptor beta chains from one sample in a study of siplizumab effects on memory and regulatory T cells. This table comes from immunoSEQ multiplex PCR, and its TCRdb copy is limited to in-frame clones, with some not included. Here the sample spans roughly 68,000 clones, around 96% being singletons. The sample taken for sequencing was naive CD8+ T cells sorted from blood. These receptors all stem from a human donor in good health. Both conserved end residues are part of each CDR3. Fields, in order: D gene, J gene, V gene, clone size, CDR3 DNA, CDR3 protein. A D gene is named only where the DNA matches it firmly. Size tells how often a clone was seen (once, few, many) or the class of an expanded clone, and some rows leave it out.

d_gene: .; j_gene: TRBJ2-5; v_gene: TRBV7-9; abundance: .; CDR3nt: TGTGCCAGCAGCCCCCGGGAAAAAGAGACCCAGTACTTC; CDR3aa: CASSPREKETQYF
d_gene: .; j_gene: TRBJ2-7; v_gene: TRBV28; abundance: .; CDR3nt: TGTGCCAGCAAGGGAGGCAGCGATAGATATTACGAGCAGTACTTC; CDR3aa: CASKGGSDRYYEQYF
d_gene: .; j_gene: TRBJ2-2; v_gene: TRBV6-5; abundance: once; CDR3nt: TGTGCCAGCAGTATGACCGGGGAGCTGTTTTTT; CDR3aa: CASSMTGELFF
d_gene: TRBD2; j_gene: TRBJ2-2; v_gene: TRBV6-4; abundance: .; CDR3nt: TGTGCCAGCAGAACTAGCGCCGGGGAGCTGTTTTTT; CDR3aa: CASRTSAGELFF
d_gene: .; j_gene: TRBJ1-4; v_gene: TRBV5-6; abundance: once; CDR3nt: TGTGCCAGCAGCTTGCCACAGGCGGGTGAAAAACTGTTTTTT; CDR3aa: CASSLPQAGEKLFF
d_gene: TRBD1; j_gene: TRBJ1-2; v_gene: TRBV4-3; abundance: .; CDR3nt: TGCGCCAGCAGCCCGGACAGGGCCTTTAACTATGGCTACACCTTC; CDR3aa: CASSPDRAFNYGYTF
d_gene: .; j_gene: TRBJ1-5; v_gene: TRBV5-6; abundance: .; CDR3nt: TGTGCCAGCAGCTTGACAGGGCGGAATCAGCCCCAGCATTTT; CDR3aa: CASSLTGRNQPQHF
d_gene: .; j_gene: TRBJ2-7; v_gene: TRBV5-6; abundance: .; CDR3nt: TGTGCCAGCAGCTCGTGGGGCAGGGGACTCTACGAGCAGTACTTC; CDR3aa: CASSSWGRGLYEQYF
d_gene: .; j_gene: TRBJ2-7; v_gene: TRBV11-2; abundance: .; CDR3nt: TGTGCCAGCAGCTTGCCGCGGACGCACGAGCAGTACTTC; CDR3aa: CASSLPRTHEQYF
d_gene: .; j_gene: TRBJ2-7; v_gene: TRBV5-5; abundance: .; CDR3nt: TGTGCCAGCAGCCCGGTTCAGGGTTTCTACGAGCAGTACTTC; CDR3aa: CASSPVQGFYEQYF
d_gene: TRBD2; j_gene: TRBJ2-3; v_gene: TRBV2; abundance: .; CDR3nt: TGTGCCAGCAGGGTCGCAGCGGGGGGCACAGATACGCAGTATTTT; CDR3aa: CASRVAAGGTDTQYF
d_gene: TRBD1; j_gene: TRBJ2-3; v_gene: TRBV7-3; abundance: once; CDR3nt: TGTGCCAGCAGCACGGACAGGGGGCCCACAGATACGCAGTATTTT; CDR3aa: CASSTDRGPTDTQYF
d_gene: TRBD2; j_gene: TRBJ2-1; v_gene: TRBV9; abundance: .; CDR3nt: TGTGCCAGCACTCCTAGGCCCAACTGGACTAGCGGGGGGTCCAACCGCTTGTACAATGAGCAGTTCTTC; CDR3aa: CASTPRPNWTSGGSNRLYNEQFF
d_gene: TRBD2; j_gene: TRBJ2-1; v_gene: TRBV4-1; abundance: once; CDR3nt: TGCGCCAGCAGCCAAGATCCCTCTAGCGGGGGGGCCGATGAGCAGTTCTTC; CDR3aa: CASSQDPSSGGADEQFF
d_gene: TRBD2; j_gene: TRBJ2-1; v_gene: TRBV19; abundance: once; CDR3nt: TGTGCCACATCGACTAGCTTGGGCAATGAGCAGTTCTTC; CDR3aa: CATSTSLGNEQFF